The 27 T cell receptor beta chains reported below all come from one sample, sequenced in a study of cytomegalovirus exposure and HLA in healthy donors. A multiplex PCR was run with 60 Vbeta primers and 13 Jbeta primers. Sequencing was performed with immunoSEQ multiplex PCR; in TCRdb, only in-frame clones are kept and a portion is missing. The table includes 150,000 to 200,000 clones, around four fifths detected once. Sequenced material: PBMCs. The receptors shown here come from a male donor in good health and CMV-seropositive.

This chain links TRBV30 with TRBJ2-2; D may be TRBD1 (6 bases). This CDR3 spans 14 amino acids. Germline V CDR1 and CDR2: GTSNPN, SVGIG (reference sequence). The V end was cut by 6 bases, the J end by 5 bases, with 16 bases between. The CDR3, as DNA: TGTGCCTGTTACCGGGACGGACAGACCGGGGAGCTGTTTTTT. It yields the protein CACYRDGQTGELFF.

This clone was counted once. J is TRBJ2-5 and V is TRBV2; the match to TRBD2 covers 11 bases. CDR1 and CDR2 (germline): SNHLY, FYNNEI. Trimming took 6 bases from V and 3 from J; bases not matched to a gene: 6. This CDR3 is built from 15 residues. DNA for the CDR3: TGTGCCAGCAGCGGACTAGCGGGTGTTAAAGAGACCCAGTACTTC. As protein: CASSGLAGVKETQYF.

The CDR3 DNA follows: TGTGCCAGCAAAACGGGACAGGTTGAGACCGGGGAGCTGTTTTTT. Translating it yields CASKTGQVETGELFF. This sequence joins TRBV6-5 and TRBJ2-2, with 8 bases lining up with TRBD1. V trimming: 7 bases; J trimming: 5 bases; junction bases outside the gene matches: 9. CDR3 length: 15 amino acids. Germline V CDR1 and CDR2: MNHEY, SVGAGI.

V is TRBV6-5 and J is TRBJ2-7, with 10 bases identical to TRBD2. This CDR3 is 15 amino acids long. The junction had 6 bases not matched to a gene; V was cut back by 7 bases and J by 0 bases. Germline CDR1 MNHEY, CDR2 SVGAGI. The CDR3 sequence is CASTPGLASSYEQYF. In DNA form, the CDR3 reads TGTGCCAGCACCCCGGGACTAGCGAGCTCCTACGAGCAGTACTTC.

The rearrangement joins TRBV27 to TRBJ1-2; no clear D gene. The germline CDR1 and CDR2 sequences are MNHEY and SMNVEV (reference sequence). Trimming cost V 6 bases and J 2 bases, with 13 bases left between them. The CDR3 totals 14 residues. CDR3 in DNA: TGTGCCAGCAGCTGGACTGCCGCGAACTATGGCTACACCTTC. It codes for CASSWTAANYGYTF.

V gene TRBV7-2 combines with J gene TRBJ1-5; D is perhaps TRBD1 (5 bases). Germline V gene lookup returns CDR1 SGHTA and CDR2 FQGNSA. This CDR3 contains 15 residues. Trimming pared 2 bases from V and 2 bases from J, leaving 10 bases between. The CDR3 DNA is TGTGCCAGCAGCTTAACCAGGGTTGGCAATCAGCCCCAGCATTTT. Its protein product is CASSLTRVGNQPQHF.

This clone was seen a few times. The chain uses TRBV4-3 and TRBJ2-7; 9 nucleotides agree with TRBD1. There are 14 residues in the CDR3. Germline loops: CDR1 LGHNA, CDR2 YSLEER. J was trimmed by 3 bases and V by 1 base; bases with no gene match: 1. For the CDR3, the DNA is TGCGCCAGCAGCCAAGGGACAGGGGACTACGAGCAGTACTTC. It is translated as CASSQGTGDYEQYF.

J is TRBJ2-3 and V is TRBV15; 10 nucleotides agree with TRBD1. J was trimmed by 5 bases and V by 3 bases; bases with no gene match: 5. The germline gives CDR1 LNHNV, CDR2 YYDKDF (reference sequence). The CDR3 covers 15 residues. CDR3 amino acids: CATSRDRGSRDTQYF. The CDR3 bases are TGTGCCACCAGCAGGGACAGGGGGTCGCGAGATACGCAGTATTTT.

The rearrangement joins TRBV7-9 to TRBJ1-2; no clear D. Trimming took off 4 bases at V and 6 bases at J, with 12 bases between the two ends. The germline V gene has CDR1 SEHNR and CDR2 FQNEAQ (reference sequence). The CDR3 runs to 13 residues. The CDR3 region has the DNA TGTGCCAGCAGCTCCCTCTTCCGCGATGGCTACACCTTC. It codes for CASSSLFRDGYTF. Drawing the rest from reference TRBV7-9 and TRBJ1-2, the complete variable domain is DTGVSQNPRHKITKRGQNVTFRCDPISEHNRLYWYRQTLGQGPEFLTYFQNEAQLEKSRLLSDRFSAERPKGSFSTLEIQRTEQGDSAMYLCASSSLFRDGYTFGSGTRLTVV.

This clone was observed a few times. The CDR3 DNA follows: TGTGCCAGCACAGAAGGGAGCCCTGGGGCCAACGTCCTGACTTTC. Translation: CASTEGSPGANVLTF. The chain joins TRBV7-9 to TRBJ2-6; tentative D call: TRBD2 (5 bases). CDR3 length: 15 residues. V was shortened by 7 bases and J by 2 bases, with 12 bases between the two germline ends. The V gene's germline CDR1 is SEHNR and CDR2 FQNEAQ (reference sequence).

The chain employs TRBV11-2 and TRBJ2-1, with 8 bases identical to TRBD2. The CDR3 runs to 15 residues. After removal of 4 bases from V and 3 bases from J, the junction contained 5 bases not matched to a gene. Germline V lookup: CDR1 SGHAT, CDR2 FQNNGV. This chain's CDR3 is CASSSISGNYNEQFF. The CDR3, as DNA: TGTGCCAGCAGCTCAATTAGCGGGAACTACAATGAGCAGTTCTTC.

This clone showed up just a few times. The chain has TRBV11-2 and TRBJ2-1; 7 bases fit TRBD2. Germline V CDR1 and CDR2: SGHAT, FQNNGV. This CDR3 is 18 amino acids long. V shed 2 bases, J shed 5 bases, and the junction held 15 bases outside the gene matches. This CDR3 reads CASSLLLAGGKVHNEQFF. The CDR3 nucleotides are TGTGCCAGCAGCTTACTCCTAGCCGGGGGGAAGGTCCACAATGAGCAGTTCTTC. The entire variable domain, with the rest obtained from reference TRBV11-2 and TRBJ2-1, is as follows: EAGVAQSPRYKIIEKRQSVAFWCNPISGHATLYWYQQILGQGPKLLIQFQNNGVVDDSQLPKDRFSAERLKGVDSTLKIQPAKLEDSAVYLCASSLLLAGGKVHNEQFFGPGTRLTVL.

The chain employs TRBV27 and TRBJ1-4, with D possibly being TRBD1 (6 bases). V was clipped by 6 bases and J by 7 bases, with 21 bases between them. The length of the CDR3 is 16 residues. CDR1 MNHEY and CDR2 SMNVEV come from the germline V gene (reference sequence). The chain's CDR3 is CASSRGIGGAIEKLFF. The CDR3 region has the DNA TGTGCCAGCAGCCGCGGGATAGGGGGGGCGATTGAAAAACTGTTTTTT.

J is TRBJ1-4 and V is TRBV19, with D perhaps TRBD1 (6 bases). The ends were cut back, 3 bases at V and 4 bases at J, with 18 bases in the middle. The CDR3 is 17 residues long. Germline V gene data show CDR1 as LNHDA and CDR2 as SQIVND (reference sequence). In DNA form, the CDR3 reads TGTGCCAGTAGTATGGGGGCCGAAGGGGAACGTAATGAAAAACTGTTTTTT. The encoded protein is CASSMGAEGERNEKLFF.

This chain joins TRBV11-2 and TRBJ2-2; 9 bases match TRBD1. The CDR3 covers 16 residues. Germline CDR1 reads SGHAT; CDR2 reads FQNNGV. V was pared by 2 bases and J by 7 bases, with 8 bases of the junction left unmatched. Here the CDR3 DNA reads TGTGCCAGCAGCTTATACGTCGGGGGACAGGGCGGGGAGCTGTTTTTT. Its protein product is CASSLYVGGQGGELFF.

CDR3 amino acids: CASSPRTGTIGLLGSYEQYF. Here the CDR3 DNA reads TGTGCCAGCAGCCCACGAACCGGGACTATTGGGCTGCTGGGGTCCTACGAGCAGTACTTC. The chain has TRBV7-3 and TRBJ2-7; 7 nucleotides match TRBD2. The CDR3 runs 20 residues. Looked up from germline, CDR1 is SGHTA and CDR2 is FQGTGA. The junction had 23 bases not matched to a gene; V was cut back by 5 bases and J by 1 base.

The chain is built from TRBV7-3 and TRBJ2-2, with D possibly matching TRBD2 (7 bases). Trimming took 5 bases from V and 2 from J, leaving 15 bases between them. Germline lookup yields CDR1 SGHTA and CDR2 FQGTGA. This CDR3 has 16 amino acids. The CDR3 loop is CASSPRRGANTGELFF. The CDR3 region has the DNA TGTGCCAGCAGCCCCCGCCGGGGGGCCAACACCGGGGAGCTGTTTTTT.

This sequence joins TRBV9 and TRBJ2-5; 9 nucleotides match TRBD1. The V segment lost 0 bases and the J segment 5 bases; nucleotides outside the gene matches: 5. CDR1 SGDLS and CDR2 YYNGEE come from the germline V gene. CDR3 length equals 15 residues. CDR3 coding DNA: TGTGCCAGCAGCGTAGGGACAGGGGATGTGGAGACCCAGTACTTC. Translating gives CASSVGTGDVETQYF.

The rearrangement joins TRBV19 to TRBJ2-2; 9 bases match TRBD1. Trimming cost V 4 bases and J 13 bases; bases outside gene matches: 13. Germline V CDR1 and CDR2: LNHDA, SQIVND (reference sequence). The CDR3 covers 15 residues. CDR3 protein: CASSKQGALVRGLFF. The CDR3 bases are TGTGCCAGTAGTAAACAGGGGGCCCTTGTCAGGGGGCTGTTTTTT.

The chain combines TRBV5-1 with TRBJ2-2, with D hard to call. V gave up 7 bases and J gave up 5 bases, with 9 bases separating them. The germline CDR1 and CDR2 sequences are SGHRS and YFSETQ. The CDR3 loop spans 12 amino acids. The CDR3 nucleotides read TGCGCCAGCTCTAGTGGGACCGGGGAGCTGTTTTTT. Its translation: CASSSGTGELFF. The variable domain in full, with the rest retrieved from reference TRBV5-1 and TRBJ2-2, is KAGVTQTPRYLIKTRGQQVTLSCSPISGHRSVSWYQQTPGQGLQFLFEYFSETQRNKGNFPGRFSGRQFSNSRSEMNVSTLELGDSALYLCASSSGTGELFFGEGSRLTVL.

This chain connects TRBV27 to TRBJ1-1, with D unresolved. The CDR3 length is 14 residues. The germline gives CDR1 MNHEY, CDR2 SMNVEV (reference sequence). The V end lost 3 bases, the J end lost 0 bases, and 8 bases lay between the germline ends. The DNA for the CDR3 is TGTGCCAGCAGTTTGGGCAGTATGAACACTGAAGCTTTCTTT. This gives the protein CASSLGSMNTEAFF.

J is TRBJ2-1 and V is TRBV5-4; 8 bases are a match to TRBD2. V was clipped by 4 bases and J by 9 bases; unmatched bases: 9. The germline V gene has CDR1 SGHNT and CDR2 YYREEE (reference sequence). The CDR3 runs to 14 residues. The CDR3 coding sequence is TGTGCCAGCAGCGCCGCGGGGGGCCGGGGTGAGCAGTTCTTC. Its protein is CASSAAGGRGEQFF.

V usage is TRBV4-1 and J usage is TRBJ2-5, with D unclear. The CDR3 has 14 amino acids. V was shortened by 0 bases and J by 2 bases, with 7 bases between the two germline ends. Germline values: CDR1 MGHRA, CDR2 YSYEKL. CDR3: CASSQDSSQETQYF. The CDR3 DNA follows: TGCGCCAGCAGCCAAGATTCCAGTCAAGAGACCCAGTACTTC.

This clone was picked up one time. The chain joins TRBV6-1 to TRBJ2-5; 7 nucleotides align to TRBD2. Matching the DNA end better, TRBJ2-7 makes the J call doubtful. The CDR3 is 14 amino acids. Germline CDR1 is MNHNS and CDR2 is SASEGT. CDR3 bases: TGTGCCAGCGGGCTGCAAGGACTAGTCTACGAGCAGTACTTC. Translation gives CASGLQGLVYEQYF.

The table lists this clone with a few counts. The chain combines TRBV6-1 with TRBJ1-5, with 8 bases that match TRBD1. The CDR3 runs 15 residues. V gave up 6 bases and J gave up 0 bases; unmatched junction bases: 4. Germline values: CDR1 MNHNS, CDR2 SASEGT. The CDR3 protein is CASRRQGNSNQPQHF. CDR3 DNA: TGTGCCAGCAGGCGACAGGGGAATAGCAATCAGCCCCAGCATTTT.

J is TRBJ2-1 and V is TRBV5-4; TRBD2 matches at 8 bases. This CDR3 spans 15 amino acids. Germline lookup yields CDR1 SGHNT and CDR2 YYREEE (reference sequence). Germline trimming cut 0 bases from V and 9 bases from J; bases unmatched to any gene: 8. CDR3 amino acids: CASSLGLAGKGEQFF. CDR3 in DNA: TGTGCCAGCAGCTTGGGGCTAGCGGGCAAGGGTGAGCAGTTCTTC.

The chain is built from TRBV7-9 and TRBJ1-1; TRBD1 might be the D (5 bases). The CDR3 is 13 amino acids. CDR1 SEHNR and CDR2 FQNEAQ come from the germline V gene (reference sequence). Deletions cut 5 bases from V and 3 bases from J, with 10 bases between. The CDR3: CASSPRQYTEAFF. The CDR3 DNA is TGTGCCAGCAGCCCCAGACAGTACACTGAAGCTTTCTTT.